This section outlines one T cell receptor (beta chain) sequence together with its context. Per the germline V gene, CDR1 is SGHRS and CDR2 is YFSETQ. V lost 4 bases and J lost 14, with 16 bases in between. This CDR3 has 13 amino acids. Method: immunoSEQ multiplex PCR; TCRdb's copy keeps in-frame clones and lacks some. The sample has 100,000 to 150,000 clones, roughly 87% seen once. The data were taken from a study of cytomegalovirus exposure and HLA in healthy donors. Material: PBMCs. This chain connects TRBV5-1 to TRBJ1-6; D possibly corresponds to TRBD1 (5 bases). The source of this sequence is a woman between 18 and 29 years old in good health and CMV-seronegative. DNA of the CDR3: TGCGCCAGCAGCCCGGGGGAGATATTCACCCTCCACTTT. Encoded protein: CASSPGEIFTLHF. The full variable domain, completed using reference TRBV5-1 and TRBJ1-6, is KAGVTQTPRYLIKTRGQQVTLSCSPISGHRSVSWYQQTPGQGLQFLFEYFSETQRNKGNFPGRFSGRQFSNSRSEMNVSTLELGDSALYLCASSPGEIFTLHFGNGTRLTVT.